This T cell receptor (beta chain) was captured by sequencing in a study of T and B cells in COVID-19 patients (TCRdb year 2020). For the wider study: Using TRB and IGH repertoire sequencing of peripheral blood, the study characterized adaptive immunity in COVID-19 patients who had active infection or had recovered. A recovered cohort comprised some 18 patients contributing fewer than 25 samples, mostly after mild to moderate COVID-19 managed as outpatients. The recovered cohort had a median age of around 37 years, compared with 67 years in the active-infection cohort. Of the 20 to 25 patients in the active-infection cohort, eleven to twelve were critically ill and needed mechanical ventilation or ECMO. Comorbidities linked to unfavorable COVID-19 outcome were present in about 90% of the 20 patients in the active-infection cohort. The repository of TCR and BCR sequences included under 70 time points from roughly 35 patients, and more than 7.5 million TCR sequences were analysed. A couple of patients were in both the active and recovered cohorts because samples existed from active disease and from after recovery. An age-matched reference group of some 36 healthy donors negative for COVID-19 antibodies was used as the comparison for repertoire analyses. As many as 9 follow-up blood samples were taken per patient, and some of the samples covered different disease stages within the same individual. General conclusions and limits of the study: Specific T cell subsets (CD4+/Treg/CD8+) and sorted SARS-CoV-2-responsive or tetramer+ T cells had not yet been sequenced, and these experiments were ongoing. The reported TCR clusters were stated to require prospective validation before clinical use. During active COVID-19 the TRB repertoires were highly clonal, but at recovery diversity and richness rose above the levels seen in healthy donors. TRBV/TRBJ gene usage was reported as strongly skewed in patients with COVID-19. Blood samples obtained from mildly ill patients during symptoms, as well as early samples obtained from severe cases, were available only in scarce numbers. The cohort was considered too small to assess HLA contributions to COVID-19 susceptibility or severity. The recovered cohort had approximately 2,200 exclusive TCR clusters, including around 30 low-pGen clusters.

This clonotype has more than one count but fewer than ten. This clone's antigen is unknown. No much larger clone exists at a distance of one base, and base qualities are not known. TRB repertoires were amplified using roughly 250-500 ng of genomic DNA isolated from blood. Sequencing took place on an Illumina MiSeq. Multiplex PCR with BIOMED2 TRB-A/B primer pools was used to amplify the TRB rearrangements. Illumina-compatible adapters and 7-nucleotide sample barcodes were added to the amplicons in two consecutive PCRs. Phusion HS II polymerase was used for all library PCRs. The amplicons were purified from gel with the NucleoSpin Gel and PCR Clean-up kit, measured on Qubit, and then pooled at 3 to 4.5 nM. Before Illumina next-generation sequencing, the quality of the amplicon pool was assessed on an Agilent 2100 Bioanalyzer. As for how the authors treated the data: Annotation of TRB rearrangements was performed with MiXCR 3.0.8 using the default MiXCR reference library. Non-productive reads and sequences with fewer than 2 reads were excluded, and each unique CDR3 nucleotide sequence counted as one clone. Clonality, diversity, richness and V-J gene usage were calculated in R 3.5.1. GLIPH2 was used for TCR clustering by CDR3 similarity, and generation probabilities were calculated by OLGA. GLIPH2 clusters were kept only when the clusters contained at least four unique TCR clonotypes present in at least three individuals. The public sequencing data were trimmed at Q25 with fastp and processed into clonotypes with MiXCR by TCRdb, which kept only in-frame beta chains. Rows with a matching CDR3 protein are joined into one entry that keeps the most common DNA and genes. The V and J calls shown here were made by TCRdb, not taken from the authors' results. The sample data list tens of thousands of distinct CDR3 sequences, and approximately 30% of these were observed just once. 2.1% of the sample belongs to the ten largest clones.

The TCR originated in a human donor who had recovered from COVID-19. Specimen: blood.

The CDR3 protein sequence reads: CASSWAGTGSTDTQYF. The DNA is TGTGCCAGCAGCTGGGCCGGGACGGGTAGCACAGATACGCAGTATTTT. The V gene is TRBV11-3 and the J gene is TRBJ2-3; the D segment is perhaps TRBD1 or TRBD2, each sharing 5 matched bases. Counted from cysteine to phenylalanine, this CDR3 has 16 amino acids. CDR3 DNA is the only sequence kept; it has 48 bases, read in frame from the first base. CDR1 and CDR2 are drawn from the germline V gene: SGHNT, YENEEA. V loses 4 bases, J loses 0 bases, and the germline ends lie 14 bases apart. The variable domain in full, with residues beyond the CDR3 obtained from the reference TRBV11-3 and TRBJ2-3 genes, is EAGVVQSPRYKIIEKKQPVAFWCNPISGHNTLYWYLQNLGQGPELLIRYENEEAVDDSQLPKDRFSAERLKGVDSTLKIQPAELGDSAVYLCASSWAGTGSTDTQYFGPGTRLTVL.